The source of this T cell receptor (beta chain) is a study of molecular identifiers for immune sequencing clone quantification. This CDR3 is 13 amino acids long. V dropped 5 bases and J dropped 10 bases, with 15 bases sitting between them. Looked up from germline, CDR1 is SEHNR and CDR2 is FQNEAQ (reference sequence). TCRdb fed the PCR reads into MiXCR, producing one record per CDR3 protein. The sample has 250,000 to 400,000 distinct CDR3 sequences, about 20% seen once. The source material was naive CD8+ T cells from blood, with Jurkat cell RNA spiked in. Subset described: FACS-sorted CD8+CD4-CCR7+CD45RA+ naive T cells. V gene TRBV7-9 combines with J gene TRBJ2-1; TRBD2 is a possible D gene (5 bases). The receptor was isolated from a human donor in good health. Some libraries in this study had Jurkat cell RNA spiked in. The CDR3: CASSLQERPEQFF. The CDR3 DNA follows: TGTGCCAGCAGCCTCCAGGAGCGGCCCGAGCAGTTCTTC.